This T cell receptor beta chain was sequenced during a study of CD8+CD57+ T cells in acquired aplastic anemia. Overall study context: Recorded DNA amounts for sorted CD4+ and CD8+ cells had an average of 3.2 ug.

Study results and limitations: Patients and controls had in common 25 to 30 CD8+ CDR3 sequences.

TCR beta VDJ and CDR3 were profiled, and genomic DNA was the template. In TCRdb, the reads were re-called with MiXCR into one record per CDR3 protein. The table has approximately 300,000 distinct CDR3 sequences, 56% seen once. This clonotype was recorded a few times. Its antigen remains unidentified. The CDR3 is 12 residues long. In germline, CDR1 is SEHNR, CDR2 FQNEAQ (reference sequence). The ends were cut back, 5 bases at V and 3 bases at J, with 8 bases in the middle. Patients included in sequencing had previously demonstrated CD8+CD57+ cell expansion by flow cytometry. As a group, the patients uniformly had severe acquired aplastic anemia. There was no therapy given to any patient before the blood sampling took place.

The chain couples TRBV7-9 to TRBJ2-7, with D possibly being TRBD1 (5 bases). The sample consisted of sorted CD4+, CD8+, or CD8+CD57+ T cells (not recorded which) from PBMCs. The origin of this receptor is a human donor with aplastic anemia. The CDR3 is CASSETVYEQYF. CDR3 nucleotides: TGTGCCAGCAGCGAGACAGTCTACGAGCAGTACTTC.